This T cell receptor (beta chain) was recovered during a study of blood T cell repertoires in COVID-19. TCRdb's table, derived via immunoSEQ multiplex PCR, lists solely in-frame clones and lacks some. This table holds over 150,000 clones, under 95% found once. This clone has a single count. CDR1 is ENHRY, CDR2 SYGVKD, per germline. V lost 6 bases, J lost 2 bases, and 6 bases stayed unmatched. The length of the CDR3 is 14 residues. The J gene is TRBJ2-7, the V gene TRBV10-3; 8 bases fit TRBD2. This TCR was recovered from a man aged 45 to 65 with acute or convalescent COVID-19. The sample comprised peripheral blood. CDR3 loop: CAIRAGEAAYEQYF. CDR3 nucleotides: TGTGCCATCAGAGCGGGAGAGGCGGCCTACGAGCAGTACTTC.